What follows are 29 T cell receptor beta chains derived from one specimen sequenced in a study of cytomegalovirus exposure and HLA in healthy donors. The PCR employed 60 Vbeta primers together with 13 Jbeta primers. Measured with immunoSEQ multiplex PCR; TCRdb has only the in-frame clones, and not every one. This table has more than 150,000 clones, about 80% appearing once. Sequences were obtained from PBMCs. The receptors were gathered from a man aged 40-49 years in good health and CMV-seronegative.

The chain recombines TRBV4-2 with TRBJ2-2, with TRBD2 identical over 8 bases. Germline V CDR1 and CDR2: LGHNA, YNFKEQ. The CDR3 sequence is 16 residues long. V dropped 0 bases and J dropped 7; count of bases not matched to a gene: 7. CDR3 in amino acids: CASSQDGLAGGGELFF. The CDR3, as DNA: TGTGCCAGCAGCCAAGATGGGCTAGCGGGCGGCGGGGAGCTGTTTTTT.

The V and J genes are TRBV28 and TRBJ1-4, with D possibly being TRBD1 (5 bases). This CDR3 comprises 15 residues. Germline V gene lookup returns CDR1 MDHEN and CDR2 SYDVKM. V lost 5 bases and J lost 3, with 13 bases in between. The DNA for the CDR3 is TGTGCCAGCAGTCCCAACTCCAGGGCTAATGAAAAACTGTTTTTT. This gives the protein CASSPNSRANEKLFF. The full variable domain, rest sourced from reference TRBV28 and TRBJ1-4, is DVKVTQSSRYLVKRTGEKVFLECVQDMDHENMFWYRQDPGLGLRLIYFSYDVKMKEKGDIPEGYSVSREKKERFSLILESASTNQTSMYLCASSPNSRANEKLFFGSGTQLSVL.

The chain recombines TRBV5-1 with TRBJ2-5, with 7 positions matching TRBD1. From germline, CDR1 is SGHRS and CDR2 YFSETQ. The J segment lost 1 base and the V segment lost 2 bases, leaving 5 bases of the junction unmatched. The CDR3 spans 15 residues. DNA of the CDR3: TGCGCCAGCAGCTTAAATACAGGGGCCCAAGAGACCCAGTACTTC. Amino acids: CASSLNTGAQETQYF.

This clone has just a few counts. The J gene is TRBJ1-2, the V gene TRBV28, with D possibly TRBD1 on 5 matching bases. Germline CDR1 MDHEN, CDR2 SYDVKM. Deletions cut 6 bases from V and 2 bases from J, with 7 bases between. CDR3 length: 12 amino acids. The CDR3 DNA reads TGTGCCAGCAGGGGGGGGAACTATGGCTACACCTTC. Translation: CASRGGNYGYTF.

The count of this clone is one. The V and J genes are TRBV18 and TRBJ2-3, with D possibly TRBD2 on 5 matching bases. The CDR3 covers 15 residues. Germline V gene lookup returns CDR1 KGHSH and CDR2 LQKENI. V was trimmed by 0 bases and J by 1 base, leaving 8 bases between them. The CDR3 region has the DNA TGTGCCAGCTCACCACCGCGGGCTGGCACAGATACGCAGTATTTT. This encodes CASSPPRAGTDTQYF.

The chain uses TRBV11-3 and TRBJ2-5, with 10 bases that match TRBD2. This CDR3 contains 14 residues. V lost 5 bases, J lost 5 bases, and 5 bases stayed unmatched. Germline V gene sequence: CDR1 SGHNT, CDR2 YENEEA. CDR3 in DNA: TGTGCCAGCAGCCCGGGACTAGCGATGGAGACCCAGTACTTC. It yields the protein CASSPGLAMETQYF.

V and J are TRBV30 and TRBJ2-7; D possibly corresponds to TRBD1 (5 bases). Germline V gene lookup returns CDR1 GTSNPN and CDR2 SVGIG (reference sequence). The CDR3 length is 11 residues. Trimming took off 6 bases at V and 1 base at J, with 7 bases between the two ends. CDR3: CACRASYEQYF. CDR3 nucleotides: TGTGCCTGCAGGGCTTCCTACGAGCAGTACTTC.

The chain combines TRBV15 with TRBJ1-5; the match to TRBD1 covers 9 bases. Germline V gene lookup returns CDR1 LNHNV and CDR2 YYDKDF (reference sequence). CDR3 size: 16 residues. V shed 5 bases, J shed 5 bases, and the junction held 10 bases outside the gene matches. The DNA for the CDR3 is TGTGCCACCAGCGGGAGACGAAGGACAGGGGATCAGCCCCAGCATTTT. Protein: CATSGRRRTGDQPQHF.

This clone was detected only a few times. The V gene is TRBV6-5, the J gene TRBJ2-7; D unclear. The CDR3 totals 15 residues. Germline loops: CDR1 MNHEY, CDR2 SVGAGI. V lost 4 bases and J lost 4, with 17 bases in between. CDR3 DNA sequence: TGTGCCAGCAGTTTCAAGCAGAAGGCGGCATACGAGCAGTACTTC. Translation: CASSFKQKAAYEQYF.

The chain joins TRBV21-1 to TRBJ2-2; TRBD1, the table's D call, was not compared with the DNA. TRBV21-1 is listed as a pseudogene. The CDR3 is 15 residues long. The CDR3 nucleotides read TGTGCCAGCAGCAATAAGGGGGCGCTTACCGGGGAGCTGTTTTTT. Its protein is CASSNKGALTGELFF.

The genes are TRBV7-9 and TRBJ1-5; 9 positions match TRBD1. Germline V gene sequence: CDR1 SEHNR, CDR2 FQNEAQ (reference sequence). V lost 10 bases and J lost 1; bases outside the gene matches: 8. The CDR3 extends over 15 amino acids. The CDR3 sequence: CATTQGAASNQPQHF. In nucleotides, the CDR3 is TGTGCCACCACACAGGGGGCGGCGAGCAATCAGCCCCAGCATTTT. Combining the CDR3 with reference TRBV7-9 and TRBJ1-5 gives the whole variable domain DTGVSQNPRHKITKRGQNVTFRCDPISEHNRLYWYRQTLGQGPEFLTYFQNEAQLEKSRLLSDRFSAERPKGSFSTLEIQRTEQGDSAMYLCATTQGAASNQPQHFGDGTRLSIL.

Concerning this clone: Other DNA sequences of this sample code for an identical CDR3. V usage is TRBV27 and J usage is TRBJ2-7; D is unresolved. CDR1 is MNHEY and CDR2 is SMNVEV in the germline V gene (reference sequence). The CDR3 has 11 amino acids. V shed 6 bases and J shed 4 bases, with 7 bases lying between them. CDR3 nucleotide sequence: TGTGCCAGCAGCCCAGGATACGAGCAGTACTTC. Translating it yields CASSPGYEQYF.

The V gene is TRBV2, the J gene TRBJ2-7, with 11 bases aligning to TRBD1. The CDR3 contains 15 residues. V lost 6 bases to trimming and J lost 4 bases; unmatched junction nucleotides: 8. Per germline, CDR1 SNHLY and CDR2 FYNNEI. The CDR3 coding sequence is TGTGCCAGCAGCCAAGGGACAGGGGGTATTTACGAGCAGTACTTC. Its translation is CASSQGTGGIYEQYF.

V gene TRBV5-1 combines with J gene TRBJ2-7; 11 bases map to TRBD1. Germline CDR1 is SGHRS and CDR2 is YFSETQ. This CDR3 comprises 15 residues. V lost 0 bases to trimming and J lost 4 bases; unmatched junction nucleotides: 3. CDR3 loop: CASSLGTGGLYEQYF. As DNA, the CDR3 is TGCGCCAGCAGCTTGGGGACAGGGGGCCTGTACGAGCAGTACTTC.

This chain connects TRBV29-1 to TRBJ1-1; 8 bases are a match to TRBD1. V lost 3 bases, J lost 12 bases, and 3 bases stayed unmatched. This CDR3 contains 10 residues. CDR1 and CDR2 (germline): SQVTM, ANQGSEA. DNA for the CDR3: TGCAGCGTTGACAGGGGGCAATCTTTCTTT. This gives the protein CSVDRGQSFF.

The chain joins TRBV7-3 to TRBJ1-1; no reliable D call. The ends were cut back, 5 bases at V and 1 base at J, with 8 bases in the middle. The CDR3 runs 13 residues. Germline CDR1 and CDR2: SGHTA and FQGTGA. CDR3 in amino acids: CASSAYGNTEAFF. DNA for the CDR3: TGTGCCAGCAGCGCCTACGGGAACACTGAAGCTTTCTTT.

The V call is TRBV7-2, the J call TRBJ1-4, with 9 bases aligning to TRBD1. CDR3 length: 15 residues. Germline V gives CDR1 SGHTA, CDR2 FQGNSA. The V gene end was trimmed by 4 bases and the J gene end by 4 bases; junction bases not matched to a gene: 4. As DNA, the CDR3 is TGTGCCAGCAGCTCCCGACAGGGGGGTAATGAAAAACTGTTTTTT. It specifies CASSSRQGGNEKLFF.

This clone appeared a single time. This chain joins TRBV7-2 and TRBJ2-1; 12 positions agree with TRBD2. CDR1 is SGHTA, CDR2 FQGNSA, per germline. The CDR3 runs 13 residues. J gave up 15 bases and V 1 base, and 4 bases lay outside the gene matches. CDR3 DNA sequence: TGTGCCAGCAGCTTAGGACTAGCGGGAGCGGGGTTCTTC. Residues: CASSLGLAGAGFF. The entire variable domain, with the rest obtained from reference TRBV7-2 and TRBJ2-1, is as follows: GAGVSQSPSNKVTEKGKDVELRCDPISGHTALYWYRQSLGQGLEFLIYFQGNSAPDKSGLPSDRFSAERTGGSVSTLTIQRTQQEDSAVYLCASSLGLAGAGFFGPGTRLTVL.

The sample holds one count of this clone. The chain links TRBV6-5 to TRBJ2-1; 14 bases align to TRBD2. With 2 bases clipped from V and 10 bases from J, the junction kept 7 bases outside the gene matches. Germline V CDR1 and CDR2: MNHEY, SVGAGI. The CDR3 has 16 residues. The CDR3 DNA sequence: TGTGCCAGCAGTTACCCGGGACTAGCGGGAGCGCTAGAGCAGTTCTTC. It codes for CASSYPGLAGALEQFF.

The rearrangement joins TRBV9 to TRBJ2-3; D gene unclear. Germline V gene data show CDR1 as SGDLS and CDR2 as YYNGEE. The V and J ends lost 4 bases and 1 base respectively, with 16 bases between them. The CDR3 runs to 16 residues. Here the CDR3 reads CASSTRPQAGTDTQYF. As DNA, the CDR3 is TGTGCCAGCAGCACCCGACCCCAGGCTGGCACAGATACGCAGTATTTT.

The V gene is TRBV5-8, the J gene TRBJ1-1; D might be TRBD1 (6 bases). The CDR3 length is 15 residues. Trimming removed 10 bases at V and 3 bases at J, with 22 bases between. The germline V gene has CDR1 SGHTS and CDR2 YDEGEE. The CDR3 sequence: CAETGQPAIDTEAFF. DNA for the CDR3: TGTGCCGAAACCGGACAGCCTGCAATCGACACTGAAGCTTTCTTT.

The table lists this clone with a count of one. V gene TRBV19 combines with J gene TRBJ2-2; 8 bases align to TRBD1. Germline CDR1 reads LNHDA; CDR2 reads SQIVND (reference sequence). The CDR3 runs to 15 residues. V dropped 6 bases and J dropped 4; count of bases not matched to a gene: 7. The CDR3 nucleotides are TGTGCCAGTAGGCAGGACAGGGAAGGCACCGGGGAGCTGTTTTTT. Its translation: CASRQDREGTGELFF.

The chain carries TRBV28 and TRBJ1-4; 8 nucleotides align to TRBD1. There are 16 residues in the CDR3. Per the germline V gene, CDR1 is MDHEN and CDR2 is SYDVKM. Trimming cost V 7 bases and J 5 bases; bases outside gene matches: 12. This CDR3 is CASTSPRTGRNEKLFF. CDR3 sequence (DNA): TGTGCCAGCACTTCCCCTCGGACAGGGCGGAATGAAAAACTGTTTTTT.

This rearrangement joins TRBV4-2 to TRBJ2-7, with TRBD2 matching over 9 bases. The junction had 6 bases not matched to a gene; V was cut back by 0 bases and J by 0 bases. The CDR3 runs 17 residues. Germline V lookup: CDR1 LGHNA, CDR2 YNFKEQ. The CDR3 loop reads CASSQEWREGSSYEQYF. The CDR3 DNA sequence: TGTGCCAGCAGCCAAGAGTGGCGGGAGGGAAGCTCCTACGAGCAGTACTTC.

Written as DNA, the CDR3 is TGTGAGGGGGTAATGAACACTGAAGCTTTCTTT. Translation: CEGVMNTEAFF. The genes are TRBV30 and TRBJ1-1; possibly TRBD1 for D (6 bases). CDR3 length: 11 residues. Germline CDR1 reads GTSNPN; CDR2 reads SVGIG (reference sequence).

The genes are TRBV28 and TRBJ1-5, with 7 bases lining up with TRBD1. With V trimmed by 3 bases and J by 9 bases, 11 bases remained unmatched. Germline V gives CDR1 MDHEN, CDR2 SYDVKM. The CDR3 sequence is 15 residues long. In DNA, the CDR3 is TGTGCCAGCAGTTTTTCACCGACAGGGTTGATGCCCCAGCATTTT. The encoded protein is CASSFSPTGLMPQHF.

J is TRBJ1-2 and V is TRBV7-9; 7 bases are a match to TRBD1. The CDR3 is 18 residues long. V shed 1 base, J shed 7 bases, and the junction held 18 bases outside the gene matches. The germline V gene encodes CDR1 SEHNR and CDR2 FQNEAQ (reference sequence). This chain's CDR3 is CASSLGTGDPHTLGGYTF. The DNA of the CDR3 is TGTGCCAGCAGCTTAGGTACAGGGGACCCCCACACCTTAGGTGGCTACACCTTC.

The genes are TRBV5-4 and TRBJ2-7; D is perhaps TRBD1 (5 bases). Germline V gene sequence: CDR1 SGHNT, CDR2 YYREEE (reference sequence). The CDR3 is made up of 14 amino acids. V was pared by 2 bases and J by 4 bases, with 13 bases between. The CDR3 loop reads CASSFRAPPYEQYF. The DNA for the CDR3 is TGTGCCAGCAGCTTCAGGGCGCCTCCGTACGAGCAGTACTTC.

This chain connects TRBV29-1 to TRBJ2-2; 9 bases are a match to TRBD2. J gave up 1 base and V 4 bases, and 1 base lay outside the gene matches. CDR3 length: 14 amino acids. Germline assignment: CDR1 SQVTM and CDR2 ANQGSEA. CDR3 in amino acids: CSVGLAVNTGELFF. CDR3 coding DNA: TGCAGCGTTGGACTAGCGGTGAACACCGGGGAGCTGTTTTTT.